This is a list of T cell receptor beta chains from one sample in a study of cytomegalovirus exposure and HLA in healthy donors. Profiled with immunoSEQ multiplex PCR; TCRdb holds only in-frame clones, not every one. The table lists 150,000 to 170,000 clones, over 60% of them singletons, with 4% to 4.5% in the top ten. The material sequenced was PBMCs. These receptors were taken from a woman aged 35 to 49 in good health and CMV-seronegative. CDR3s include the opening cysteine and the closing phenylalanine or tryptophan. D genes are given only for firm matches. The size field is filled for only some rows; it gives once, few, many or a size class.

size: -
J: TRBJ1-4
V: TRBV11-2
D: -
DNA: TGTGCCAGCAGCTTAGGGGCAGGGGTAGGGGAAAAACTGTTTTTT
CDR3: CASSLGAGVGEKLFF

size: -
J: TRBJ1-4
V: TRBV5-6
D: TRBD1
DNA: TGTGCCAGCAGACCCACAGGGGATGAAAAACTGTTTTTT
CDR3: CASRPTGDEKLFF

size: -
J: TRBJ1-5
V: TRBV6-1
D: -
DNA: TGTGCCAGCAGTGAGAGATGGCAGCCCCAGCATTTT
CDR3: CASSERWQPQHF

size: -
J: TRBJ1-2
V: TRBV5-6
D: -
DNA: TGTGCCAGCAGCTTGGTTGACAGGAGAAATAACTATGGCTACACCTTC
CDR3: CASSLVDRRNNYGYTF

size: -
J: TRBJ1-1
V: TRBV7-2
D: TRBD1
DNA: TGTGCCAGCAGCCTACAGGGGGGAGGGACTGAAGCTTTCTTT
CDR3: CASSLQGGGTEAFF

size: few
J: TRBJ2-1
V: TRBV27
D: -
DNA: TGTGCCAGCAGTCTCCATCCCGCAAGCGTCAATGAGCAGTTCTTC
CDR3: CASSLHPASVNEQFF

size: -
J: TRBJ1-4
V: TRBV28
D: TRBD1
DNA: TGTGCCAGCAGTCGAACAGGGGCAACTAATGAAAAACTGTTTTTT
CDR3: CASSRTGATNEKLFF

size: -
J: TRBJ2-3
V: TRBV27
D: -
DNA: TGTGCCAGCAGATCGGGACTTGTGACAGATACGCAGTATTTT
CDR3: CASRSGLVTDTQYF

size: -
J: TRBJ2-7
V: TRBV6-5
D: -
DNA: TGTGCCAGCATGAGACAGGAATTAGGGGCCCGCGAGCAGTACTTC
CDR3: CASMRQELGAREQYF

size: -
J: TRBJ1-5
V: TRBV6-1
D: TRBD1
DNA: TGTGCCAGCAGTGAAGAGGGACAGTTTAGCAATCAGCCCCAGCATTTT
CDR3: CASSEEGQFSNQPQHF

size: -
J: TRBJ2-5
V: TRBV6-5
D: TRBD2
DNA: TGTGCCAGCACCGCCGAGAGCGGGGGGGCCTGGACCCAGTACTTC
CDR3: CASTAESGGAWTQYF

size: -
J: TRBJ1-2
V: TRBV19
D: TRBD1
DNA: TGTGCCAGTAGCCCGGGACAGGGGGTGAGGGGCTACACCTTC
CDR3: CASSPGQGVRGYTF

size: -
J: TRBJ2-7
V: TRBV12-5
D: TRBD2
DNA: TGTGCTAGTGACAGCGGGACTTCCTACGAGCAGTACTTC
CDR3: CASDSGTSYEQYF

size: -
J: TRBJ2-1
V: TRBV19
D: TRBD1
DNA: TGTGCCAGTAGTCAACGGCGGCCAGGGGGCAATGAGCAGTTCTTC
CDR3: CASSQRRPGGNEQFF

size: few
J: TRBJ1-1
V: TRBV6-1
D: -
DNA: TGTGCCAGCAGTGCCAGTATGAACACTGAAGCTTTCTTT
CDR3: CASSASMNTEAFF

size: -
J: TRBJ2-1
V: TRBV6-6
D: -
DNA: TGTGCCAGCGTCTGGGACTCGACCGGGAATGAGCAGTTCTTC
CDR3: CASVWDSTGNEQFF

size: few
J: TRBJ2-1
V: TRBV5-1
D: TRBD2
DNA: TGCGCCAGCAGCTTGACGGGACTAGCAAGTGGTGAGCAGTTCTTC
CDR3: CASSLTGLASGEQFF

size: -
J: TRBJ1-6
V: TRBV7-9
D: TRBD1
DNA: TGTGCCAGCAGCTCATACAGGGGTGGGGGATTTTCACCCCTCCACTTT
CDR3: CASSSYRGGGFSPLHF

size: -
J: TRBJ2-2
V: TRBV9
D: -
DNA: TGTGCCAGCAGCAGGGGGTTGGGGGAGCTGTTTTTT
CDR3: CASSRGLGELFF

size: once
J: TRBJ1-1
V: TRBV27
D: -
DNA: TGTGCCAGCAGTCTCGTCAGGTTGAACACTGAAGCTTTCTTT
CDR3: CASSLVRLNTEAFF

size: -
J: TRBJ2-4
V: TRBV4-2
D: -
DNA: TGTGCCAGCAGCCCAGTGAAAAACATTCAGTACTTC
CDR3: CASSPVKNIQYF

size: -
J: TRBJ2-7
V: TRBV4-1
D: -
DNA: TGCGCCAGCAGCCAGGAGATAGCGTCATACGAGCAGTACTTC
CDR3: CASSQEIASYEQYF

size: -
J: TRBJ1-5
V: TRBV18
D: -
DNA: TGTGCCAGCTCAAGCCAAAATAGCAATCAGCCCCAGCATTTT
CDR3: CASSSQNSNQPQHF

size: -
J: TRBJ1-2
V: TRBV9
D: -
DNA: TGTGCCAGCAGCGTAGGGACAGCCGAGAACTATGGCTACACCTTC
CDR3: CASSVGTAENYGYTF

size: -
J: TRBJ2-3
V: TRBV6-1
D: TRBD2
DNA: TGTGCCTCGGGGGGGTTTCGGGATCTAGTTACGCAGTATTTT
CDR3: CASGGFRDLVTQYF

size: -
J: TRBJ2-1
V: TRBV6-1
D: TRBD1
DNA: TGTGCCAGCAGTGAAGCTCAGGGGGCCCCCTACAATGAGCAGTTCTTC
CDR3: CASSEAQGAPYNEQFF

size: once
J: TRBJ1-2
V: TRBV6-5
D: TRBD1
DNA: TGTGCCAGCAAGGGACAGGGATCCCGACTTCGTGGCTACACCTTC
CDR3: CASKGQGSRLRGYTF

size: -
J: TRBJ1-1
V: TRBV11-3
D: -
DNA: TGTGCCAGCAGCTTAAACCCCTGGGGCAGAGACGTGAACACTGAAGCTTTCTTT
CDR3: CASSLNPWGRDVNTEAFF

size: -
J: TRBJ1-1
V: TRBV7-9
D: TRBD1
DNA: TGTGCCAGCAGCTTGGGACAGGGGGTGAAGAGTGAAGCTTTCTTT
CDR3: CASSLGQGVKSEAFF

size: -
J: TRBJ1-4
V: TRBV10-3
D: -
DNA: TGTGCCATCAGTCGTGAAAGGACTGTAGGTGAAAAACTGTTTTTT
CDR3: CAISRERTVGEKLFF

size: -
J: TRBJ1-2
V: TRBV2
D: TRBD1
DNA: TGTGCCAGCAGTGACCGACCATGGGACAGCTCAAATTACTTTAACTATGGCTACACCTTC
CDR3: CASSDRPWDSSNYFNYGYTF

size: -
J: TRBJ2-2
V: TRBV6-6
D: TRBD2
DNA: TGTGCCAGCAGTTTTAGCGGGGCCCAGGTCGGGGAGCTGTTTTTT
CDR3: CASSFSGAQVGELFF

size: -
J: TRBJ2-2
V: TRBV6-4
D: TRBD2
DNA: TGTGCCAGCGGTGTTGGGGGGGTCACCGGGGAGCTGTTTTTT
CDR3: CASGVGGVTGELFF

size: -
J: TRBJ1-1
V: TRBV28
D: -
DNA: TGTGCCAGCAGTTCCCCGATGAGCGCTGAAGCTTTCTTT
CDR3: CASSSPMSAEAFF

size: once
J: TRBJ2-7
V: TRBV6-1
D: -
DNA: TGTGCCAGCAGTGAAGCGAGGACACGTTACGAGCAGTACTTC
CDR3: CASSEARTRYEQYF

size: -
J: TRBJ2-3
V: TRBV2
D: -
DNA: TGTGCCAGCGGGCGTGGTCCAGATACGCAGTATTTT
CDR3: CASGRGPDTQYF

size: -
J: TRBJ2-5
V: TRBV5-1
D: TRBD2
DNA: TGCGCCAGCAGCATTAGCGGGGAACAAGAGACCCAGTACTTC
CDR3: CASSISGEQETQYF

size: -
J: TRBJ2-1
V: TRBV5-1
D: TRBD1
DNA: TGCGCCAGCAGCGGATTAGGGACAGGGAACAATGAGCAGTTCTTC
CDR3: CASSGLGTGNNEQFF

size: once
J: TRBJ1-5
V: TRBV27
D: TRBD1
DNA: TGTGCCAGCAGTTTAGGACGACAGGGGAATCAGCCCCAGCATTTT
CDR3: CASSLGRQGNQPQHF

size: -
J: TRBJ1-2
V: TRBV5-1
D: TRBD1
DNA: TGCGCCAGCAGCTTGGACCAGGACAGGGTTCGTGGCTACACCTTC
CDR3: CASSLDQDRVRGYTF

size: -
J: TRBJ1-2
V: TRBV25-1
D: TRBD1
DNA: TGTGCCAGCAGTGAACAGGGGGCCCCGGGCTATGGCTACACCTTC
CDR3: CASSEQGAPGYGYTF

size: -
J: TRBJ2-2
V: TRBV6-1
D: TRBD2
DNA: TGTGCCAGCAGTGAAGGAGGGTTGCGGGGGGCCTTGGGCACCGGGGAGCTGTTTTTT
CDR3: CASSEGGLRGALGTGELFF

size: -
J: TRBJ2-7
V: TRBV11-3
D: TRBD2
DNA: TGTGCCAGCAGCTTAGTGGCGGGAGGAATCGGCGAGCAGTACTTC
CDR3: CASSLVAGGIGEQYF

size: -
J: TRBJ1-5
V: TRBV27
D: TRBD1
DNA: TGTGCCAGCGGAACAGGGGGCCTCAATCAGCCCCAGCATTTT
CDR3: CASGTGGLNQPQHF

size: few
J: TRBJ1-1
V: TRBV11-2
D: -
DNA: TGTGCCAGCAGCTCGGTGGGACTGCTAGACACTGAAGCTTTCTTT
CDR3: CASSSVGLLDTEAFF

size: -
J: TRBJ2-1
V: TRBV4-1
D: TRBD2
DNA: TGCGCCAGCAGCCATCGGACTAGCGGGAAATCCTACAATGAGCAGTTCTTC
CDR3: CASSHRTSGKSYNEQFF

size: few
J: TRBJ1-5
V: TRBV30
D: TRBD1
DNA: TGTGCCTGGGGGGACAGGGGCGATCAGCCCCAGCATTTT
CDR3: CAWGDRGDQPQHF

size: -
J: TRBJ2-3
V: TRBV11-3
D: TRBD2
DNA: TGTGCCAGCAGCTTGATAGCGGGGACCACAGATACGCAGTATTTT
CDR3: CASSLIAGTTDTQYF

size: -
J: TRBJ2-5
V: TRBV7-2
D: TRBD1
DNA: TGTGCCAGCAGCGACAGACAGGGGGCGGGAGAGACCCAGTACTTC
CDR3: CASSDRQGAGETQYF

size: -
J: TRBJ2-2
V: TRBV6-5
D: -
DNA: TGTGCCAGCAGTTACTCGGGAGCTGCGAACACCGGGGAGCTGTTTTTT
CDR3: CASSYSGAANTGELFF

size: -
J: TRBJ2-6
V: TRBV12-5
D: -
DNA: TGTGCTAGTGGTTTGGTACGGCTGGGGCCCTCTGGGGCCAACGTCCTGACTTTC
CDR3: CASGLVRLGPSGANVLTF

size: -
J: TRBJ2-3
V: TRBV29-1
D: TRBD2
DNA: TGCAGCGTTCGGACTAGATGGGGCACAGATACGCAGTATTTT
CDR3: CSVRTRWGTDTQYF

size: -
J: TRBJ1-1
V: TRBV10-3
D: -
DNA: TGTGCCATCAGTGGTACGGTGATGAACACTGAAGCTTTCTTT
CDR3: CAISGTVMNTEAFF

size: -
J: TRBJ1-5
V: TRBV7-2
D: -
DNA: TGTGCCAGCAGCCCCAGGGATCAGCCCCAGCATTTT
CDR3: CASSPRDQPQHF